This record concerns one T cell receptor beta chain sequence. This sample is drawn from a study of technical replicates of blood from a few donors. V lost 0 bases and J lost 6, with 8 bases in between. Per the germline V gene, CDR1 is MGHRA and CDR2 is YSYEKL. The CDR3 runs to 13 residues. The protocol was immunoSEQ multiplex PCR, while the TCRdb copy is restricted to in-frame clones and leaves out a portion. The data hold around 80,000 clones, with roughly nine tenths observed a single time. This clonotype originated in a human donor in good health. Sequenced: T cells isolated from PBMCs. The chain joins TRBV4-1 to TRBJ1-1; D is unclear. CDR3 DNA: TGCGCCAGCAGCCAAGATTCGCTATCTGAAGCTTTCTTT. Translation gives CASSQDSLSEAFF.